This TCR beta chain came from a study of CD8+CD57+ T cells in acquired aplastic anemia. Study results and caveats: Researchers report that around 29 CD8+ CDR3 sequences appeared in both patients and controls.

The sequenced patients had an expansion of CD8+CD57+ cells seen by flow cytometry. As concerns this clonotype: Antigen: not known.

It was genomic DNA that served as the template for profiling TCR beta VDJ and CDR3. TCRdb used MiXCR to reprocess the reads, holding one entry per CDR3 protein. The sample carries approximately 470,000 distinct CDR3 sequences, more than 25% recorded once. The source is a human donor with aplastic anemia. The sample comprised sorted CD4+, CD8+, or CD8+CD57+ T cells (not recorded which) from PBMCs.

The CDR3: CATSREGQGAEAFF. In DNA form, the CDR3 reads TGTGCCACCAGCAGAGAGGGACAGGGGGCAGAAGCTTTCTTT. The V call is TRBV15, the J call TRBJ1-1, with 12 bases identical to TRBD1. This CDR3 is 14 amino acids long. J gave up 8 bases and V 0 bases, and 1 base lay outside the gene matches. Germline V CDR1 and CDR2: LNHNV, YYDKDF (reference sequence).